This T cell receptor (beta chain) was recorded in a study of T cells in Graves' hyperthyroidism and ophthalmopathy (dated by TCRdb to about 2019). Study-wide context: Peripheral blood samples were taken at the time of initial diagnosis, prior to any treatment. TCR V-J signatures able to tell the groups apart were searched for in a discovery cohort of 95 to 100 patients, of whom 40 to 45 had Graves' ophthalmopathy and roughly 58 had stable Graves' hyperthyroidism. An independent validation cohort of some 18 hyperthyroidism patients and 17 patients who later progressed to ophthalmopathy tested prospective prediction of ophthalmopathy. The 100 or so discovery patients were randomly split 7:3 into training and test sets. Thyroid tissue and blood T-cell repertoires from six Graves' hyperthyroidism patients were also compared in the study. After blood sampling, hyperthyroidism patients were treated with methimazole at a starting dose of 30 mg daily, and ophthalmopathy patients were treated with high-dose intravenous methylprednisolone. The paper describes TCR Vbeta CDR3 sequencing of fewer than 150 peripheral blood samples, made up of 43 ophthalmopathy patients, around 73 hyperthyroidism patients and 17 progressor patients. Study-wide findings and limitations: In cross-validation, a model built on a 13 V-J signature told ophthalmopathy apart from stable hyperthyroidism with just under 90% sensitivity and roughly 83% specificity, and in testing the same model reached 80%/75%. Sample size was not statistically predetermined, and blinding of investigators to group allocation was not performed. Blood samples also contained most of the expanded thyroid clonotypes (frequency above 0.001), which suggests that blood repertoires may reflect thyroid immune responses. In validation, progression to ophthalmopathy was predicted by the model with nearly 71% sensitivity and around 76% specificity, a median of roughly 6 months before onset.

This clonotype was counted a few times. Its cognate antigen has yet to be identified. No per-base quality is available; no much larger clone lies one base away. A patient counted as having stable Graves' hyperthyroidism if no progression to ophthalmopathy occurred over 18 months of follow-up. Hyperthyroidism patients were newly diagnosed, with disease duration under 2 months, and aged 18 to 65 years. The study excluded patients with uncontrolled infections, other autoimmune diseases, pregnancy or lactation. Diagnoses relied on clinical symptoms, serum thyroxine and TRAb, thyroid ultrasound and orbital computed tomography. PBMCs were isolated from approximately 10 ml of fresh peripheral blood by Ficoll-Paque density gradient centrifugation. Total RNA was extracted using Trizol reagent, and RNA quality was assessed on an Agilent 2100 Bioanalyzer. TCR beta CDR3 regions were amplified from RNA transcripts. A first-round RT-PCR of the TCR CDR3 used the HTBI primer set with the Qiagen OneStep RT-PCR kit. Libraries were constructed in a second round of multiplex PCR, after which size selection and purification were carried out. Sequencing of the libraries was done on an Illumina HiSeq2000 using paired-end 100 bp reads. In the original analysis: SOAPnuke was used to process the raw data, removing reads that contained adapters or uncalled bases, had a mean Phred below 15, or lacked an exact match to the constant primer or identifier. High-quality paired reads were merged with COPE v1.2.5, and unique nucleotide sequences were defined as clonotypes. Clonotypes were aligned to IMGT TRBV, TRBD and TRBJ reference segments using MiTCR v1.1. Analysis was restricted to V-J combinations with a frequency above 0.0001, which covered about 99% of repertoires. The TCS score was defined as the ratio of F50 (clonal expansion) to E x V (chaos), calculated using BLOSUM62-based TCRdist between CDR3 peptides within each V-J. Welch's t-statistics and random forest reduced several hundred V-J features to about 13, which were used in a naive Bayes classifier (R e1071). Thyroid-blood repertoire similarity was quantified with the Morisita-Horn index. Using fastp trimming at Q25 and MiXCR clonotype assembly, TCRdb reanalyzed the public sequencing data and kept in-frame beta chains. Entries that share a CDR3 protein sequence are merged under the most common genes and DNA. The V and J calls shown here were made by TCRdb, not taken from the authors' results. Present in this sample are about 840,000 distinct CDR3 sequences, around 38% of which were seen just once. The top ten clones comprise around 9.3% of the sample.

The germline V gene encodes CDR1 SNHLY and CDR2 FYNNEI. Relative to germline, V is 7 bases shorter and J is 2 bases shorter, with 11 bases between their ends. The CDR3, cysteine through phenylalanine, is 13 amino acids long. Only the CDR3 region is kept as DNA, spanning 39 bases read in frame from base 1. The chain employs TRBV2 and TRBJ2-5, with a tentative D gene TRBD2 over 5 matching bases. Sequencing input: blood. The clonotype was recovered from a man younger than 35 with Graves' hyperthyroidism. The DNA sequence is TGTGCCAGCATCGCGGGCCTTCAAGAGACCCAGTACTTC. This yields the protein CASIAGLQETQYF.